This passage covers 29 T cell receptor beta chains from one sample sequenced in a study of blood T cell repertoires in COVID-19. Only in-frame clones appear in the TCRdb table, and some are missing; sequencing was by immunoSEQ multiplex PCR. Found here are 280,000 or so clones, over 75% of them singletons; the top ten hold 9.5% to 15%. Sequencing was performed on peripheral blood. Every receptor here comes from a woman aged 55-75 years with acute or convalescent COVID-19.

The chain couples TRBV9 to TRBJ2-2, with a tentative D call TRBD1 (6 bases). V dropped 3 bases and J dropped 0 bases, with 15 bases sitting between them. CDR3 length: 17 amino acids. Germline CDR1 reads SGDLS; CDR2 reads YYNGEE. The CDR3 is CASSGGSGTSNTGELFF. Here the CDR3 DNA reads TGTGCCAGCAGCGGAGGATCCGGGACATCGAACACCGGGGAGCTGTTTTTT.

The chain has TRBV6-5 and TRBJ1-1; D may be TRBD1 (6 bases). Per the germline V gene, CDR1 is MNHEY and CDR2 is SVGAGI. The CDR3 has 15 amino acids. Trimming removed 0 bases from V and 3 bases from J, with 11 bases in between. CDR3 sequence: CASSYSSRGYTEAFF. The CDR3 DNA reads TGTGCCAGCAGTTACTCGTCCAGGGGCTACACTGAAGCTTTCTTT.

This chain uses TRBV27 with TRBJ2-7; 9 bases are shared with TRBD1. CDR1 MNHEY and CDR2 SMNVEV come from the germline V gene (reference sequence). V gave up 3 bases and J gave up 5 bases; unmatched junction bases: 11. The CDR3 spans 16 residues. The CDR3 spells CASSLEVGTGIHEQYF. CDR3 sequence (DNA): TGTGCCAGCAGTTTGGAGGTCGGGACAGGGATCCACGAGCAGTACTTC.

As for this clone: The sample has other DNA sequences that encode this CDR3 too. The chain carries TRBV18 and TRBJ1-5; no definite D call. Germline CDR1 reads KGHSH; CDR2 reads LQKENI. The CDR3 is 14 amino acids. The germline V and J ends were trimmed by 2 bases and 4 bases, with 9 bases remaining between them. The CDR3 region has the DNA TGTGCCAGCTCACCAAGCGGAGGGAATCAGCCCCAGCATTTT. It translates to CASSPSGGNQPQHF.

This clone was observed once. The CDR3 here is CATSGDRVNQPQHF. CDR3 sequence (DNA): TGTGCCACCAGTGGGGACAGGGTCAATCAGCCCCAGCATTTT. The chain combines TRBV24-1 with TRBJ1-5; 9 positions match TRBD1. J gave up 3 bases and V 5 bases, and 1 base lay outside the gene matches. The CDR3 is made up of 14 amino acids. Germline V lookup: CDR1 KGHDR, CDR2 SFDVKD.

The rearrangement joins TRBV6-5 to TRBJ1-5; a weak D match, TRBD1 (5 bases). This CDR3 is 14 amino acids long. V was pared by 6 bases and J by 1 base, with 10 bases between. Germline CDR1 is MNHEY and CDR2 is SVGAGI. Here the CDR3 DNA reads TGTGCCAGCAGGATGGACACCAGCAATCAGCCCCAGCATTTT. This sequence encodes CASRMDTSNQPQHF.

This CDR3 is CASSRGGTSGVYYEQYF. The CDR3 region has the DNA TGTGCCAGCAGCAGGGGGGGTACCTCCGGAGTGTATTACGAGCAGTACTTC. The chain is built from TRBV21-1 and TRBJ2-7; the table gives TRBD2 as D, unverified against the DNA. TRBV21-1 is marked as a pseudogene. The CDR3 is made up of 17 amino acids.

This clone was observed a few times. The CDR3 reads CASSFGTGGWLTF. DNA for the CDR3: TGTGCCAGCAGTTTCGGGACAGGGGGCTGGTTAACCTTC. This sequence joins TRBV27 and TRBJ1-2; TRBD1 agrees at 12 bases. Trimming at V came to 3 bases and at J to 14 bases, leaving 7 bases not matched to a gene. There are 13 residues in the CDR3. Germline V gives CDR1 MNHEY, CDR2 SMNVEV (reference sequence).

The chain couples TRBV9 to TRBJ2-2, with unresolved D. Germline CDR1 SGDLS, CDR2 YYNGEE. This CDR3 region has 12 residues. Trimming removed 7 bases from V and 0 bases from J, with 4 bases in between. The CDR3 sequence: CASVSNTGELFF. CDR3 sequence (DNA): TGTGCCAGCGTCTCGAACACCGGGGAGCTGTTTTTT.

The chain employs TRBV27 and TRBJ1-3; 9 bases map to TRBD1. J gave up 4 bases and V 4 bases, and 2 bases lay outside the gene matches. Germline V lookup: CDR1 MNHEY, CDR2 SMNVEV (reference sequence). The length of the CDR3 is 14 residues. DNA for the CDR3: TGTGCCAGCAGTTCGACAGGGGGGGGAAACACCATATATTTT. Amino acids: CASSSTGGGNTIYF.

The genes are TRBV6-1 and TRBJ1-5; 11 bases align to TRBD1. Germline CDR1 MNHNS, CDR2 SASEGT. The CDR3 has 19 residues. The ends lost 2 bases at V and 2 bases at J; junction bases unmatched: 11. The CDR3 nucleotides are TGTGCCAGCAGTGAACTTAGGGGACAGGGGGTTACGGGCAATCAGCCCCAGCATTTT. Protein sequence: CASSELRGQGVTGNQPQHF.

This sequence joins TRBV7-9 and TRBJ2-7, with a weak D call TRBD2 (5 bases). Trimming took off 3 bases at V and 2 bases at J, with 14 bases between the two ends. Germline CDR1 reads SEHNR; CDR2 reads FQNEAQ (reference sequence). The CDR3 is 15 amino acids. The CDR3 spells CASSFRTGNTYEQYF. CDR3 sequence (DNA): TGTGCCAGCAGCTTTCGGACTGGGAATACCTACGAGCAGTACTTC.

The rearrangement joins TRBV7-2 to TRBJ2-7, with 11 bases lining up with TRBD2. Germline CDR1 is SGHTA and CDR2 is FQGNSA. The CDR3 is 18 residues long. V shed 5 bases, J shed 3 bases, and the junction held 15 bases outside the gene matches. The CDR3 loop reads CASSLDPRLTSGNYEQYF. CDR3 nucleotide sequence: TGTGCCAGCAGCCTAGACCCTCGGTTGACTAGCGGGAACTACGAGCAGTACTTC.

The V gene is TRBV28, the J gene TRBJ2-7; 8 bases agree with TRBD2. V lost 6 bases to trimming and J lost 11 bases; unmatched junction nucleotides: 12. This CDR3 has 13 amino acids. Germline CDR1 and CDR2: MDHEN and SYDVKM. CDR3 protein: CASSSTYSGREYF. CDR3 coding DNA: TGTGCCAGCAGCTCCACATATTCCGGGAGGGAGTACTTC.

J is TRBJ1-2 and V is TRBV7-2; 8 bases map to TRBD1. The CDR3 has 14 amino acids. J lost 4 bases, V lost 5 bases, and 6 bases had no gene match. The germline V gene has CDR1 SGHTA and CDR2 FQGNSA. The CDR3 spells CASSLHGTGYGYTF. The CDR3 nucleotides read TGTGCCAGCAGCCTCCACGGGACAGGCTATGGCTACACCTTC. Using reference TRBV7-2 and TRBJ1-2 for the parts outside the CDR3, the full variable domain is GAGVSQSPSNKVTEKGKDVELRCDPISGHTALYWYRQSLGQGLEFLIYFQGNSAPDKSGLPSDRFSAERTGGSVSTLTIQRTQQEDSAVYLCASSLHGTGYGYTFGSGTRLTVV.

The CDR3 region is CASTPRATGLFTEAFF. CDR3 nucleotides: TGTGCCAGCACCCCCCGCGCGACAGGGTTGTTCACTGAAGCTTTCTTT. The chain employs TRBV28 and TRBJ1-1; 7 bases are shared with TRBD1. V trimming: 7 bases; J trimming: 4 bases; junction bases outside the gene matches: 15. Germline loops: CDR1 MDHEN, CDR2 SYDVKM. The CDR3 is 16 residues long.

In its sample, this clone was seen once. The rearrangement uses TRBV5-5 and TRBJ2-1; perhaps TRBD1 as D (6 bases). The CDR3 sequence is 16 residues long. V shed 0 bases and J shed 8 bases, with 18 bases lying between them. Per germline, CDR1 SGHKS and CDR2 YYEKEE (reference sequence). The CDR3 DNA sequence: TGTGCCAGCAGCTTGGTCCCGGGACAACTCGTCTATGAGCAGTTCTTC. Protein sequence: CASSLVPGQLVYEQFF.

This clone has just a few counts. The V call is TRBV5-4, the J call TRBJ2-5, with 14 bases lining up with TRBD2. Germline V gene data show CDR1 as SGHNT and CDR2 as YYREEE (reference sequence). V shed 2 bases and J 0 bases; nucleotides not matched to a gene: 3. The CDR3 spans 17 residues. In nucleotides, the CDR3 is TGTGCCAGCAGCTTACTGGGACTAGCGGGGGACCAAGAGACCCAGTACTTC. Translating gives CASSLLGLAGDQETQYF.

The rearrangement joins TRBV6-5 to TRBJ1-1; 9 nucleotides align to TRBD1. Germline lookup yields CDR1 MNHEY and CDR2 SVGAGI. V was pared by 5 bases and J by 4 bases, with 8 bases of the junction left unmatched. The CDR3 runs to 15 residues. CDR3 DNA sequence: TGTGCCAGCAGTCCCCCGGGACAGGGAGCCACTGAAGCTTTCTTT. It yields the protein CASSPPGQGATEAFF.

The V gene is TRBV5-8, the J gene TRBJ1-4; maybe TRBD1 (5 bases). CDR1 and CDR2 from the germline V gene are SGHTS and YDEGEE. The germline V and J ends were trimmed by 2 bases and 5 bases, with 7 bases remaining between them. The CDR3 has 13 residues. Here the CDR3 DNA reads TGTGCCAGCAGCTTTGGGGGGAATGAAAAACTGTTTTTT. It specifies CASSFGGNEKLFF.

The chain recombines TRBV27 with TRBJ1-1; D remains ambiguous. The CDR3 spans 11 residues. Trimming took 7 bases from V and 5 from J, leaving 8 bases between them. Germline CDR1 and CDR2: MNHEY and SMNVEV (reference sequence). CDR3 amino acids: CASTSRTEAFF. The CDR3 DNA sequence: TGTGCCAGCACCTCCCGGACTGAAGCTTTCTTT.

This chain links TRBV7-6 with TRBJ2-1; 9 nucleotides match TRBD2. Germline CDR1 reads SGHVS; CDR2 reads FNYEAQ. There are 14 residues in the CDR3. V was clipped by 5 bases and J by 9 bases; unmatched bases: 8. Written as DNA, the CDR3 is TGTGCCAGCAGCCAACGAATTAGCGGGGGTGAGCAGTTCTTC. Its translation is CASSQRISGGEQFF. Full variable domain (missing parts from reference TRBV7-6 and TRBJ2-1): GAGVSQSPRYKVTKRGQDVALRCDPISGHVSLYWYRQALGQGPEFLTYFNYEAQQDKSGLPNDRFSAERPEGSISTLTIQRTEQRDSAMYRCASSQRISGGEQFFGPGTRLTVL.

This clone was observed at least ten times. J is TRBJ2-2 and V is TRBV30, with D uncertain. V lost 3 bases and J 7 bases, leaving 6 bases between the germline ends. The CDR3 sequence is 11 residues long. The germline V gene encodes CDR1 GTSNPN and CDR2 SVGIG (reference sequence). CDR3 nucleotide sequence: TGTGCCTGGAGCTACAGCGGGGAGCTGTTTTTT. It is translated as CAWSYSGELFF.

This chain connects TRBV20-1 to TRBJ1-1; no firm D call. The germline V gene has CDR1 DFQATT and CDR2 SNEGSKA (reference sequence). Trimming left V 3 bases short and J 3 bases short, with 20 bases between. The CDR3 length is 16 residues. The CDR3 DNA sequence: TGCAGTGCTAGTCTATCCCGGTCGGAGTGGGACACTGAAGCTTTCTTT. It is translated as CSASLSRSEWDTEAFF.

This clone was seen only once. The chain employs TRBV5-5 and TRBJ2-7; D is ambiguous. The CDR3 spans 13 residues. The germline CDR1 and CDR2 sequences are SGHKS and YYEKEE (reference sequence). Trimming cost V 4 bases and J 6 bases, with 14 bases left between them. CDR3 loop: CASSTETRTEQYF. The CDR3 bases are TGTGCCAGCAGCACCGAGACAAGAACCGAGCAGTACTTC.

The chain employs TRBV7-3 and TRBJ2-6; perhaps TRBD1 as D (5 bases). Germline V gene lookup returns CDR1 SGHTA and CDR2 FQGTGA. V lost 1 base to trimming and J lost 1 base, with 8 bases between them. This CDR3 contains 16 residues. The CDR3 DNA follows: TGTGCCAGCAGCTTAATTTCAGGGTCTGGGGCCAACGTCCTGACTTTC. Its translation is CASSLISGSGANVLTF.

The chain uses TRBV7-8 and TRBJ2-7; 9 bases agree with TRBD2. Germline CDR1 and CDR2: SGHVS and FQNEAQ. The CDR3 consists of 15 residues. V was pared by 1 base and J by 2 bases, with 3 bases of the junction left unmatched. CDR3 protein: CASSLGTSATYEQYF. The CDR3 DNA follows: TGTGCCAGCAGCTTAGGGACTAGCGCGACCTACGAGCAGTACTTC.

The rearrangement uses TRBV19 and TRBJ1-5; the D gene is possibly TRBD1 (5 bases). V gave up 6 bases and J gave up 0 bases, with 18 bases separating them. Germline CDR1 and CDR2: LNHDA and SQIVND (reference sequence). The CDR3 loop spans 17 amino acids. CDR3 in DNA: TGTGCCAGTAGGTTTTCCAGGGAATTCTATAGCAATCAGCCCCAGCATTTT. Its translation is CASRFSREFYSNQPQHF.

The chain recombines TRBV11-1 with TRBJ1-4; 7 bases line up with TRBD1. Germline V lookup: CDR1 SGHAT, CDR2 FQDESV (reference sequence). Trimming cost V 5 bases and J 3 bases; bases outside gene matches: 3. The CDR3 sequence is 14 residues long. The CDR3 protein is CASSRTGSNEKLFF. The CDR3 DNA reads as TGTGCCAGCAGCCGGACAGGCTCTAATGAAAAACTGTTTTTT.